These 28 T cell receptor beta chains were all obtained from the same sample, sequenced in a study of T cells in Graves' hyperthyroidism and ophthalmopathy. RNA transcripts provided the source from which TCR beta CDR3 regions were amplified. HTBI primers were the set used in a first-round RT-PCR of the TCR CDR3. TCRdb re-derived calls from the multiplex PCR reads in MiXCR, one entry per CDR3 protein. The table lists fewer than 400,000 distinct CDR3 sequences, over 12% of them singletons. The sequenced sample consisted of blood. The receptors come from a middle-aged man with Graves' ophthalmopathy.

This clonotype has a count of ten or more. V gene TRBV28 combines with J gene TRBJ2-1; 7 positions match TRBD1. Germline V gene sequence: CDR1 MDHEN, CDR2 SYDVKM. This CDR3 region has 14 residues. Trimming at V came to 8 bases and at J to 5 bases, leaving 9 bases not matched to a gene. DNA of the CDR3: TGTGCCAGCTCCCAAGGGGGCTTCAACAATGAGCAGTTCTTC. Translating it yields CASSQGGFNNEQFF. The variable domain in full, with the rest retrieved from reference TRBV28 and TRBJ2-1, is DVKVTQSSRYLVKRTGEKVFLECVQDMDHENMFWYRQDPGLGLRLIYFSYDVKMKEKGDIPEGYSVSREKKERFSLILESASTNQTSMYLCASSQGGFNNEQFFGPGTRLTVL.

This clonotype has a count of ten or more. This chain joins TRBV10-3 and TRBJ1-1; 12 nucleotides align to TRBD1. Trimming cost V 5 bases and J 2 bases; bases outside gene matches: 9. Germline values: CDR1 ENHRY, CDR2 SYGVKD. The CDR3 runs 17 residues. CDR3 sequence: CAISPGQGAPGNTEAFF. Written as DNA, the CDR3 is TGTGCCATCAGTCCGGGACAGGGGGCGCCGGGTAACACTGAAGCTTTCTTT.

This clonotype was detected a few times. The rearrangement uses TRBV7-8 and TRBJ2-5; 9 bases map to TRBD2. V was pared by 6 bases and J by 1 base, with 12 bases of the junction left unmatched. Per the germline V gene, CDR1 is SGHVS and CDR2 is FQNEAQ. The CDR3 covers 17 residues. The DNA of the CDR3 is TGTGCCAGCAGACCCTTCAAGGAGCGGGAGGCCCAAGAGACCCAGTACTTC. Protein sequence: CASRPFKEREAQETQYF.

About this clonotype: With a much larger clone just one base away, this may be a read error. The chain uses TRBV20-1 and TRBJ2-7; 12 nucleotides agree with TRBD2. Unmatched junction bases numbered 10, after V lost 3 bases and J lost 7 bases. Germline CDR1 is DFQATT and CDR2 is SNEGSKA (reference sequence). This CDR3 region has 15 residues. CDR3 bases: TGCAGTGCTAGTTGGGCTAGCGGGAGGGCCGGTGAGCAGTACTTC. Translation gives CSASWASGRAGEQYF.

This clonotype was seen a handful of times. This CDR3 reads CASSYYPGTVWWEQYF. The CDR3 bases are TGTGCCAGCAGTTATTATCCCGGGACAGTTTGGTGGGAGCAGTACTTC. The chain uses TRBV6-7 and TRBJ2-7, with 7 bases aligning to TRBD1. TRBV6-7 is an ORF; its function is uncertain. This CDR3 comprises 16 residues. Trimming removed 3 bases from V and 7 bases from J; junction bases left unmatched: 15.

At least ten counts were recorded for this clonotype. The chain recombines TRBV2 with TRBJ1-5; 10 nucleotides align to TRBD1. V gave up 6 bases and J gave up 6 bases; unmatched junction bases: 2. The germline V gene has CDR1 SNHLY and CDR2 FYNNEI. The CDR3 contains 13 residues. The CDR3 nucleotides read TGTGCCAGCAGGGACAGGGGGTCTCAGCCCCAGCATTTT. This encodes CASRDRGSQPQHF.

Here the CDR3 DNA reads TGCGCCAGCAGCCAAGAGGGACTGTCCTACGAGCAGTACTTC. This encodes CASSQEGLSYEQYF. The chain has TRBV4-1 and TRBJ2-7; a possible D gene is TRBD2 (6 bases). Germline lookup yields CDR1 MGHRA and CDR2 YSYEKL. The V gene lost 0 bases and the J gene lost 1 base, with 7 bases spanning the gap. The CDR3 has 14 amino acids.

The J gene is TRBJ1-5, the V gene TRBV5-1; the D is unclear. The CDR3 has 15 residues. Deletions cut 0 bases from V and 3 bases from J, with 10 bases between. Germline V gene data show CDR1 as SGHRS and CDR2 as YFSETQ. The CDR3, as DNA: TGCGCCAGCAGCTTGGCCACCGGGTCCAATCAGCCCCAGCATTTT. It encodes CASSLATGSNQPQHF.

This clonotype has more than one count but fewer than ten. J is TRBJ2-7 and V is TRBV2; D possibly corresponds to TRBD2 (5 bases). The ends were cut back, 5 bases at V and 4 bases at J, with 15 bases in the middle. The CDR3 has 14 amino acids. CDR1 is SNHLY and CDR2 is FYNNEI in the germline V gene. For the CDR3, the DNA is TGTGCCAGCAGTCGGGATGGTGGCTTATACGAGCAGTACTTC. Its translation: CASSRDGGLYEQYF.

At least ten counts were recorded for this clonotype. The V and J genes are TRBV18 and TRBJ2-1; 8 nucleotides match TRBD1. The CDR3 consists of 16 residues. Per the germline V gene, CDR1 is KGHSH and CDR2 is LQKENI. V shed 0 bases, J shed 7 bases, and the junction held 8 bases outside the gene matches. DNA of the CDR3: TGTGCCAGCTCACCACCGGGTGGGCAGGGGGCTAATGAGCAGTTCTTC. This sequence encodes CASSPPGGQGANEQFF.

This clonotype was detected only a few times. The V call is TRBV3-1, the J call TRBJ1-2, with a tentative D call TRBD1 (5 bases). The V gene lost 1 base and the J gene lost 4 bases, with 13 bases spanning the gap. CDR1 and CDR2 (germline): LGHDT, YNNKEL (reference sequence). This CDR3 spans 15 amino acids. The CDR3 DNA sequence: TGTGCCAGCAGCCAAGGAGGCAGGGTACCCTATGGCTACACCTTC. This codes for CASSQGGRVPYGYTF.

This clonotype was detected many times. This chain joins TRBV2 and TRBJ1-2; D call uncertain. V was clipped by 7 bases and J by 5 bases, with 8 bases between them. Germline V gene data show CDR1 as SNHLY and CDR2 as FYNNEI. The CDR3 length is 11 residues. The CDR3: CASIPEYGYTF. The CDR3 DNA reads as TGTGCCAGCATCCCGGAATATGGCTACACCTTC.

In this sample, this clonotype turned up a few times. The chain has TRBV13 and TRBJ1-6; tentatively, D is TRBD1 (5 bases). The germline V gene encodes CDR1 PRHDT and CDR2 FYEKMQ (reference sequence). The CDR3 length is 17 residues. V was cut by 5 bases and J by 7 bases, with 21 bases left in between. The CDR3 DNA sequence: TGTGCCAGCAGCCTAACCGACGAGGGGCGGGGAAATTCACCCCTCCACTTT. Protein sequence: CASSLTDEGRGNSPLHF.

The J gene is TRBJ1-1, the V gene TRBV5-1, with D possibly being TRBD1 (5 bases). Germline V gene lookup returns CDR1 SGHRS and CDR2 YFSETQ. The V end was cut by 4 bases, the J end by 1 base, with 11 bases between. The CDR3 runs to 14 residues. CDR3 sequence reads: CASSVTGPNTEAFF. In DNA, the CDR3 is TGCGCCAGCAGCGTAACAGGACCGAACACTGAAGCTTTCTTT. Using reference TRBV5-1 and TRBJ1-1 for the parts outside the CDR3, the full variable domain is KAGVTQTPRYLIKTRGQQVTLSCSPISGHRSVSWYQQTPGQGLQFLFEYFSETQRNKGNFPGRFSGRQFSNSRSEMNVSTLELGDSALYLCASSVTGPNTEAFFGQGTRLTVV.

This clonotype was found many times. J is TRBJ2-3 and V is TRBV10-3, with 11 bases matching TRBD2. After removal of 4 bases from V and 0 bases from J, the junction contained 3 bases not matched to a gene. The germline V gene has CDR1 ENHRY and CDR2 SYGVKD. CDR3 length: 16 residues. The CDR3 loop is CAISGRTSGSTDTQYF. The CDR3, as DNA: TGTGCCATCAGTGGGAGGACTAGCGGGAGCACAGATACGCAGTATTTT.

This clonotype was seen at least ten times. The chain is built from TRBV3-1 and TRBJ2-1, with TRBD2 matching over 13 bases. The CDR3 length is 16 residues. Trimming at V came to 2 bases and at J to 5 bases, leaving 3 bases not matched to a gene. Germline V gives CDR1 LGHDT, CDR2 YNNKEL (reference sequence). The CDR3 is CASSQTGLAGHNEQFF. As DNA, the CDR3 is TGTGCCAGCAGCCAAACGGGACTAGCGGGACACAATGAGCAGTTCTTC.

The chain is built from TRBV6-1 and TRBJ1-5, with 9 bases that match TRBD1. V shed 5 bases and J 0 bases; nucleotides not matched to a gene: 8. CDR1 is MNHNS, CDR2 SASEGT, per germline. The CDR3 sequence is 17 residues long. The CDR3 is CASSTGQGAGSNQPQHF. The DNA of the CDR3 is TGTGCCAGCAGTACGGGACAGGGCGCTGGTAGCAATCAGCCCCAGCATTTT.

The chain has TRBV20-1 and TRBJ1-5; D is unclear. The germline V and J ends were trimmed by 1 base and 2 bases, with 9 bases remaining between them. In germline, CDR1 is DFQATT, CDR2 SNEGSKA (reference sequence). This CDR3 is built from 14 residues. Written as DNA, the CDR3 is TGCAGTGCTAGAGGCGGGGATCGCAATCAGCCCCAGCATTTT. It is translated as CSARGGDRNQPQHF.

This clonotype was counted between two and nine times. The chain couples TRBV5-1 to TRBJ2-7, with TRBD2 as a possible D gene (6 bases). Trimming stripped 0 bases from V and 0 bases from J, with 7 bases between. CDR1 and CDR2 (germline): SGHRS, YFSETQ. This CDR3 has 14 amino acids. Here the CDR3 reads CASSLGTISYEQYF. Here the CDR3 DNA reads TGCGCCAGCAGCTTGGGGACTATCTCCTACGAGCAGTACTTC.

Details on this clonotype: A single base separates this from a much larger clone, so it may be a read error. The chain couples TRBV28 to TRBJ2-3; D is ambiguous. Germline lookup yields CDR1 MDHEN and CDR2 SYDVKM. The germline V and J ends were trimmed by 6 bases and 8 bases, with 18 bases remaining between them. The CDR3 is made up of 14 amino acids. In DNA, the CDR3 is TGTGCCAGCAGCCCGACCTTTTTGGCAGGTACGCAGTATTTT. Translation gives CASSPTFLAGTQYF.

Many counts were recorded for this clonotype. The chain couples TRBV12-3 or TRBV12-4 to TRBJ1-4; 10 bases are a match to TRBD1. V shed 6 bases and J 8 bases; nucleotides not matched to a gene: 15. This CDR3 is 17 amino acids long. CDR3 loop: CASRPSTGGGGGEKLFF. CDR3 coding DNA: TGTGCCAGCAGACCCTCGACAGGGGGCGGAGGTGGCGAAAAACTGTTTTTT.

The CDR3 coding sequence is TGTGCCAGCAGCTCAACAGGGGGCGCATACAATGAGCAGTTCTTC. This encodes CASSSTGGAYNEQFF. This rearrangement joins TRBV7-9 to TRBJ2-1; 9 bases fit TRBD1. The CDR3 length is 15 residues. V was clipped by 4 bases and J by 4 bases; unmatched bases: 5. CDR1 is SEHNR, CDR2 FQNEAQ, per germline (reference sequence).

The chain has TRBV30 and TRBJ2-2; either TRBD1 or TRBD2 may fit D (7 bases each). Between the trimmed V and J ends, which lost 3 bases and 7 bases, there was a span of 18 bases. CDR1 is GTSNPN and CDR2 is SVGIG in the germline V gene (reference sequence). CDR3 length equals 15 residues. DNA of the CDR3: TGTGCCTGGAGAGAACCTGGGAGGGGGCTCGGGGAGCTGTTTTTT. As protein: CAWREPGRGLGELFF.

The chain carries TRBV12-3 or TRBV12-4 and TRBJ2-1; 10 bases agree with TRBD2. Trimming at V came to 3 bases and at J to 0 bases, leaving 5 bases not matched to a gene. This CDR3 has 17 amino acids. CDR3 nucleotide sequence: TGTGCCAGCAGTTTGACAGCGGGAGGGAGCTCCTACAATGAGCAGTTCTTC. It codes for CASSLTAGGSSYNEQFF.

Many counts were recorded for this clonotype. The V gene is TRBV12-3 or TRBV12-4, the J gene TRBJ1-3; D call uncertain. The ends were cut back, 5 bases at V and 3 bases at J, with 8 bases in the middle. CDR3 size: 13 residues. The CDR3 nucleotides read TGTGCCAGCAGTCTGACGGATGGAAACACCATATATTTT. It yields the protein CASSLTDGNTIYF.

This clonotype appeared many times. The chain uses TRBV28 and TRBJ1-6; 7 bases align to TRBD1. This CDR3 comprises 14 residues. V was pared by 6 bases and J by 10 bases, with 9 bases of the junction left unmatched. Germline V lookup: CDR1 MDHEN, CDR2 SYDVKM. The CDR3 reads CASSTTGKISPLHF. In DNA, the CDR3 is TGTGCCAGCAGCACGACAGGGAAAATCTCACCCCTCCACTTT.

Remarks on this clonotype: A read error may explain this, as a much larger clone is one base away. V and J are TRBV10-3 and TRBJ2-7; D may be TRBD1 (6 bases). CDR1 is ENHRY, CDR2 SYGVKD, per germline. This CDR3 is 11 amino acids long. This chain's CDR3 is CALGQLDEQHF. The CDR3 DNA follows: TGTGCCCTAGGACAGCTAGACGAGCAGCACTTC.

This clonotype was picked up a small number of times. J is TRBJ1-5 and V is TRBV28; D is unresolved. Per the germline V gene, CDR1 is MDHEN and CDR2 is SYDVKM. The CDR3 loop spans 13 amino acids. V lost 2 bases and J lost 11, with 13 bases in between. Here the CDR3 reads CASSLGELLAQHF. CDR3 sequence (DNA): TGTGCCAGCAGTTTAGGGGAACTCCTGGCCCAGCATTTT. Using reference TRBV28 and TRBJ1-5 for the parts outside the CDR3, the full variable domain is DVKVTQSSRYLVKRTGEKVFLECVQDMDHENMFWYRQDPGLGLRLIYFSYDVKMKEKGDIPEGYSVSREKKERFSLILESASTNQTSMYLCASSLGELLAQHFGDGTRLSIL.